The 10 T cell receptor beta chains reported below all come from one sample, sequenced in a study of T cell responses to AZD1222 COVID-19 vaccine. TCRdb's table, derived via immunoSEQ multiplex PCR, lists solely in-frame clones and lacks some. This table has 85,000 to 90,000 clones, around 90% appearing once. The material sequenced was peripheral blood, taken on day 0 of AZD1222 vaccination. The receptors stem from an adult in good health.

The V gene is TRBV4-2, the J gene TRBJ2-6; maybe TRBD1 (5 bases). This CDR3 comprises 16 residues. Trimming left V 2 bases short and J 4 bases short, with 12 bases between. Germline V gene lookup returns CDR1 LGHNA and CDR2 YNFKEQ. Written as DNA, the CDR3 is TGTGCCAGCAGCCAATCGGACAAAACCGGGGCCAACGTCCTGACTTTC. This gives the protein CASSQSDKTGANVLTF.

The chain recombines TRBV2 with TRBJ2-7; TRBD1 agrees at 9 bases. The CDR3 spans 13 residues. From germline, CDR1 is SNHLY and CDR2 FYNNEI. The J segment lost 3 bases and the V segment lost 6 bases, leaving 3 bases of the junction unmatched. CDR3 protein: CASRDRGYYEQYF. In nucleotides, the CDR3 is TGTGCCAGCAGGGACAGGGGCTACTACGAGCAGTACTTC.

The V gene is TRBV6-5, the J gene TRBJ1-5, with D hard to call. V was shortened by 5 bases and J by 6 bases, with 14 bases between the two germline ends. The CDR3 contains 14 residues. CDR1 and CDR2 (germline): MNHEY, SVGAGI. DNA of the CDR3: TGTGCCAGCAGTCCTTTCCTCCCGGGTCAGCCCCAGCATTTT. Residues: CASSPFLPGQPQHF.

This chain uses TRBV7-2 with TRBJ2-1, with D possibly TRBD2 on 6 matching bases. CDR1 is SGHTA, CDR2 FQGNSA, per germline. Trimming left V 2 bases short and J 3 bases short, with 11 bases between. The CDR3 length is 15 residues. The CDR3 bases are TGTGCCAGCAGCTTAAAAGCGCGGGGCTACAATGAGCAGTTCTTC. It translates to CASSLKARGYNEQFF.

The chain joins TRBV4-1 to TRBJ1-2, with no clear D. Trimming removed 6 bases from V and 4 bases from J, with 24 bases in between. Germline V gene lookup returns CDR1 MGHRA and CDR2 YSYEKL. This CDR3 contains 17 residues. CDR3: CASSQSFREIVPYGYTF. DNA of the CDR3: TGCGCCAGCAGTCAATCGTTCAGAGAGATCGTCCCCTATGGCTACACCTTC.

This rearrangement joins TRBV19 to TRBJ2-4; tentative D call: TRBD2 (5 bases). Germline values: CDR1 LNHDA, CDR2 SQIVND (reference sequence). The V gene lost 1 base and the J gene lost 8 bases, with 9 bases spanning the gap. The CDR3 totals 13 residues. DNA for the CDR3: TGTGCCAGTAGTATAGGCCGGCGGGACATTCAGTACTTC. Protein product: CASSIGRRDIQYF.

The V gene is TRBV11-1, the J gene TRBJ2-7, with a tentative D call TRBD2 (6 bases). The CDR3 runs to 13 residues. Germline V gene sequence: CDR1 SGHAT, CDR2 FQDESV (reference sequence). With 6 bases removed from V and 2 bases from J, the gap between germline ends came to 11 bases. CDR3 sequence: CASSFSGPYEQYF. The CDR3 nucleotides read TGTGCCAGCAGTTTTAGCGGTCCCTACGAGCAGTACTTC.

The chain links TRBV19 to TRBJ1-1; D remains ambiguous. Trimming removed 3 bases at V and 3 bases at J, with 8 bases between. CDR1 and CDR2 from the germline V gene are LNHDA and SQIVND (reference sequence). The CDR3 is 13 residues long. DNA for the CDR3: TGTGCCAGTAGTATTGGGCAGTACACTGAAGCTTTCTTT. Amino acid sequence: CASSIGQYTEAFF.

The chain couples TRBV6-6 to TRBJ2-7, with D hard to call. Germline CDR1 is MNHNY and CDR2 is SVGAGI (reference sequence). The CDR3 sequence is 12 residues long. V shed 4 bases and J shed 4 bases, with 8 bases lying between them. The CDR3 DNA follows: TGTGCCAGCAGTTCTACATCTTACGAGCAGTACTTC. The encoded protein is CASSSTSYEQYF.

The chain combines TRBV18 with TRBJ2-7; a possible D gene is TRBD1 (5 bases). Germline values: CDR1 KGHSH, CDR2 LQKENI. This CDR3 has 14 residues. V lost 2 bases and J lost 0, with 8 bases in between. The CDR3 spells CASSPTDSSYEQYF. The CDR3 DNA reads as TGTGCCAGCTCACCAACCGACAGCTCCTACGAGCAGTACTTC.